The T cell receptor beta chain described here comes from a study of immune heterogeneity within non-small cell lung tumors. As for the study in general: There was 1 tumor not otherwise specified, along with about 10 non-squamous carcinomas and 4 squamous cell carcinomas. General study results and limits: Local tumor mutational burden and local T-cell repertoire clonality showed a moderate significant correlation, R about 0.33.

With 32 V and 13 J primers, multiplex PCR amplified the TCR beta CDR3. One entry per CDR3 protein results from TCRdb running MiXCR on the multiplex PCR reads. The repertoire holds some 7,100 distinct CDR3 sequences, around 21% seen once, with about 15% in the top ten. This clonotype is classed as large (0.1 to 1%). Its antigen remains unknown. The V segment lost 6 bases and the J segment 0 bases; nucleotides outside the gene matches: 6. CDR3 size: 15 residues. In germline, CDR1 is SGDLS, CDR2 YYNGEE. The starting template was genomic DNA from bulk tumor, roughly 610 ng per sample. Several biopsies were collected from each primary tumor during surgery. They were spaced as far apart as possible within the tumor mass. Those enrolled were patients newly diagnosed with untreated non-small cell lung cancer and undergoing curative surgery.

The receptor's source is a man aged 60 to 75 with non-small cell lung cancer. The chain is built from TRBV9 and TRBJ2-3; 8 positions match TRBD2. Sequenced: lung tumor tissue. The CDR3 spells CASTLAGTSTDTQYF. The CDR3, as DNA: TGTGCCAGCACCCTAGCGGGTACTAGCACAGATACGCAGTATTTT.